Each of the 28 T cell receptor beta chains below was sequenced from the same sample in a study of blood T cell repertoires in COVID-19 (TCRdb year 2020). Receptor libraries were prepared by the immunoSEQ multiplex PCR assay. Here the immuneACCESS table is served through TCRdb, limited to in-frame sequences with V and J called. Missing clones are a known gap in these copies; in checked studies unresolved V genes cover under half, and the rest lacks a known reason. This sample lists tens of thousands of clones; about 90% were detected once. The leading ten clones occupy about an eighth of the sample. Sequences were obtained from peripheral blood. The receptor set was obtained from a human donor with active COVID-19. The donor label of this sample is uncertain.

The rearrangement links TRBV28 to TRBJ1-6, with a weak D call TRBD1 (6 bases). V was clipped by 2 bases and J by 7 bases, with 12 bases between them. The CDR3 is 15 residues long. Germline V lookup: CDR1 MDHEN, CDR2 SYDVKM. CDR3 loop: CASSLGGRGNSPLHF. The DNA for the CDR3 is TGTGCCAGCAGTTTAGGGGGCAGGGGCAATTCACCCCTCCACTTT.

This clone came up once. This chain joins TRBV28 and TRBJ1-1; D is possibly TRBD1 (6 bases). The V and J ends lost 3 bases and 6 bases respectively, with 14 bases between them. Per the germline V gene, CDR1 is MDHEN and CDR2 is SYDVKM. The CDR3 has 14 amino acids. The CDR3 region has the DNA TGTGCCAGCAGTTTCCCTACAGGGCCCCCTGAAGCTTTCTTT. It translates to CASSFPTGPPEAFF. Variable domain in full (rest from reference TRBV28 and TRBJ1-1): DVKVTQSSRYLVKRTGEKVFLECVQDMDHENMFWYRQDPGLGLRLIYFSYDVKMKEKGDIPEGYSVSREKKERFSLILESASTNQTSMYLCASSFPTGPPEAFFGQGTRLTVV.

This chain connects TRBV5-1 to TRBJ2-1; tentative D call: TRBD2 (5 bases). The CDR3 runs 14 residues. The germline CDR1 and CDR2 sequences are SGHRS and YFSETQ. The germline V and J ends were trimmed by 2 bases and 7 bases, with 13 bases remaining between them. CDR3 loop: CASSFIGRANEQFF. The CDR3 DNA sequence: TGCGCCAGCAGCTTTATCGGGCGGGCGAATGAGCAGTTCTTC.

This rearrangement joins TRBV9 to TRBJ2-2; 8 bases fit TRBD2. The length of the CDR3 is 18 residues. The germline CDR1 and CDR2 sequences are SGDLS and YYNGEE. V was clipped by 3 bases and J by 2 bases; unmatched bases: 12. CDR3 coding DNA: TGTGCCAGCAGCGCCCGCGCCGGGACTAGTTTAAACACCGGGGAGCTGTTTTTT. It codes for CASSARAGTSLNTGELFF.

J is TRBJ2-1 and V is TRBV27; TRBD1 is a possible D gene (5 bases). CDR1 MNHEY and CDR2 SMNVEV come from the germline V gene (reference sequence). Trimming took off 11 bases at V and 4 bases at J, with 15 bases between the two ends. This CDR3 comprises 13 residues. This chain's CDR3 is CAVGVSLYNEQFF. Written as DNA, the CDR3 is TGTGCCGTAGGGGTCAGCCTGTACAATGAGCAGTTCTTC.

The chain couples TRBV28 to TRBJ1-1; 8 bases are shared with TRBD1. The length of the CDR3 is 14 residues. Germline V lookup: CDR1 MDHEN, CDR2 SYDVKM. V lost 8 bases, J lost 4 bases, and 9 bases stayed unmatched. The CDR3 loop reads CASDRGGEATEAFF. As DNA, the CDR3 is TGTGCCAGCGACAGGGGAGGGGAGGCCACTGAAGCTTTCTTT.

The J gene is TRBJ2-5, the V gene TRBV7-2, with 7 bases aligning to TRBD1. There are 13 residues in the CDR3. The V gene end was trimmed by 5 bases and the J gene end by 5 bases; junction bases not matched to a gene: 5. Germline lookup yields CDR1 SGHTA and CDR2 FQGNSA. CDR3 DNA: TGTGCCAGCAGCCTACAGGGGCGGGAGACCCAGTACTTC. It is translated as CASSLQGRETQYF.

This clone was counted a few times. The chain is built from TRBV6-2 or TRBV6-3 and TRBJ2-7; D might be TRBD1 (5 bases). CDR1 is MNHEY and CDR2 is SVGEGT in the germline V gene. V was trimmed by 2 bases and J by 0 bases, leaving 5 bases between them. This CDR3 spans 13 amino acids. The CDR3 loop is CASSYDSSYEQYF. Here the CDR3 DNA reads TGTGCCAGCAGTTACGACAGCTCCTACGAGCAGTACTTC.

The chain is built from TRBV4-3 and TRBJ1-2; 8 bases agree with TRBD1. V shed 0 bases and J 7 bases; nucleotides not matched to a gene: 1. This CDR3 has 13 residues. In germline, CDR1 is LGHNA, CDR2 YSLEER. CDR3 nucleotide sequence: TGCGCCAGCAGCCAAGAGACAGGGGCTGGCTACACCTTC. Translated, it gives CASSQETGAGYTF.

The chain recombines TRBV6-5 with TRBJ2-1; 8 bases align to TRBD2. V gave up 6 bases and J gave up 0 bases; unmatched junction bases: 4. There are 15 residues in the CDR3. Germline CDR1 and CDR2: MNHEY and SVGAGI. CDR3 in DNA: TGTGCCAGCAGCTCCGGGACTAGCTCCTACAATGAGCAGTTCTTC. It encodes CASSSGTSSYNEQFF.

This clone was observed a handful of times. The chain's CDR3 is CASSEDTSSGELFF. The CDR3 region has the DNA TGTGCCAGCAGTGAAGACACCTCCTCCGGGGAGCTGTTTTTT. The rearrangement links TRBV2 to TRBJ2-2; D call uncertain. Trimming shortened V by 1 base and J by 6 bases, and 9 bases separated the two germline ends. CDR3 size: 14 residues. The germline V gene has CDR1 SNHLY and CDR2 FYNNEI.

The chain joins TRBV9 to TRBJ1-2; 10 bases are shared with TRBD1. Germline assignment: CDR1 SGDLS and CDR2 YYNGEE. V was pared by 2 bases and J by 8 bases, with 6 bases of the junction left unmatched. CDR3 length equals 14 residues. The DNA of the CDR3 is TGTGCCAGCAGCGTGGGACAGGGGCTAGCGGGCTACACCTTC. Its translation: CASSVGQGLAGYTF.

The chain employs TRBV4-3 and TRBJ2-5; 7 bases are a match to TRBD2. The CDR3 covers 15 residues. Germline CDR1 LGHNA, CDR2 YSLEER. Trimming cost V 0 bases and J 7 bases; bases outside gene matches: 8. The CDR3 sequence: CASSQDWPGRGTQYF. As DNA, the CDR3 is TGCGCCAGCAGCCAAGATTGGCCAGGGAGGGGGACCCAGTACTTC.

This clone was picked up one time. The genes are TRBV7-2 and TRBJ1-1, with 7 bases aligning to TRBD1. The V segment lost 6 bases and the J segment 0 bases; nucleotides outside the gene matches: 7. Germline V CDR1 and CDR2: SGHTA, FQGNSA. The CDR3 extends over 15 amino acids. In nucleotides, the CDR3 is TGTGCCAGCAGACGTAGACAGGGAATGAACACTGAAGCTTTCTTT. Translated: CASRRRQGMNTEAFF.

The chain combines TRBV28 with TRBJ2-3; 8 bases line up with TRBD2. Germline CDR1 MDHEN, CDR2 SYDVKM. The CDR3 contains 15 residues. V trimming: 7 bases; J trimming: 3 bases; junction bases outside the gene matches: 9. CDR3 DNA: TGTGCCAGCAACCACGCCGTAGCGGGAACAGATACGCAGTATTTT. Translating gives CASNHAVAGTDTQYF.

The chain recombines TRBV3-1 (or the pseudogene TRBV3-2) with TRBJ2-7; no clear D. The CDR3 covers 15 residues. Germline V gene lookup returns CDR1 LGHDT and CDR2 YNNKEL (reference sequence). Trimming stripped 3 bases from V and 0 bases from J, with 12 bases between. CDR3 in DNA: TGTGCCAGCAGCCAGCAGGCCACACTCTCCTACGAGCAGTACTTC. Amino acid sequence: CASSQQATLSYEQYF.

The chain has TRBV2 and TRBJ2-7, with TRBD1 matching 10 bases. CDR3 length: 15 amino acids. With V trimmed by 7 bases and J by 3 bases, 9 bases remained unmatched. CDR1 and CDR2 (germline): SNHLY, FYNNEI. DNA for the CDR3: TGTGCCAGCACCATCTCGGGACAGGGGTACTACGAGCAGTACTTC. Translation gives CASTISGQGYYEQYF.

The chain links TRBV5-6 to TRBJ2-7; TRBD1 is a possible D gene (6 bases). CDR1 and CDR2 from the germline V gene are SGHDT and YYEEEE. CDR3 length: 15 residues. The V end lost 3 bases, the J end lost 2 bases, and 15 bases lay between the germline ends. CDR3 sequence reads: CASSSPGVGPYEQYF. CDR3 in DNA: TGTGCCAGCAGCTCGCCAGGGGTTGGACCCTACGAGCAGTACTTC.

The CDR3 spells CATSDFNRGRGEQFF. As DNA, the CDR3 is TGTGCCACCAGTGATTTTAACAGGGGGCGGGGTGAGCAGTTCTTC. The rearrangement links TRBV24-1 to TRBJ2-1; 9 bases are shared with TRBD1. The germline V gene encodes CDR1 KGHDR and CDR2 SFDVKD. V was clipped by 1 base and J by 9 bases; unmatched bases: 6. The CDR3 sequence is 15 residues long.

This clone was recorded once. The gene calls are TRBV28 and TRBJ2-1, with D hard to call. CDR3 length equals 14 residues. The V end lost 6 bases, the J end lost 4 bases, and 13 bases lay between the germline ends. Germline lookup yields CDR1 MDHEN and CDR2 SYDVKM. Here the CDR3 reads CASRVQAGYNEQFF. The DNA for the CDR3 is TGTGCCAGCAGGGTCCAGGCCGGTTACAATGAGCAGTTCTTC.

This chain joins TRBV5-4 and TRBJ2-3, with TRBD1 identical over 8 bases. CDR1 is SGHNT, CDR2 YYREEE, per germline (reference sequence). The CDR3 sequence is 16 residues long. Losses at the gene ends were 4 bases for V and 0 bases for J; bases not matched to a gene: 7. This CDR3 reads CASSRPDRGSTDTQYF. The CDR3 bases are TGTGCCAGCAGCCGTCCCGACAGGGGTAGCACAGATACGCAGTATTTT.

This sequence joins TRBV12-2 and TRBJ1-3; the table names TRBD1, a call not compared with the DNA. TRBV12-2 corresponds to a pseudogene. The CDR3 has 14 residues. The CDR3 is CASRLYDRGDTIYF. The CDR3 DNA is TGTGCAAGTCGCCTATACGACAGGGGGGACACCATATATTTT.

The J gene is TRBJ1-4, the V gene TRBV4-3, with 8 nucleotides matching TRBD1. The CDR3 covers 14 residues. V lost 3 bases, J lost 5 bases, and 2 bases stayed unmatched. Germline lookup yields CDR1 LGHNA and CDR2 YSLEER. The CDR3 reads CASSQGQENEKLFF. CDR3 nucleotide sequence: TGCGCCAGCAGCCAGGGACAGGAGAATGAAAAACTGTTTTTT.

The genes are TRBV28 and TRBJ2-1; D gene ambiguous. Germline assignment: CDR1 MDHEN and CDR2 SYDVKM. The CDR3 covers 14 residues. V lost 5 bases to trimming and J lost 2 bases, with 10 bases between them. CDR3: CASSPSQAYNEQFF. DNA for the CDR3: TGTGCCAGCAGTCCGAGCCAGGCCTACAATGAGCAGTTCTTC. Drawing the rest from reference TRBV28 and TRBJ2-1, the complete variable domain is DVKVTQSSRYLVKRTGEKVFLECVQDMDHENMFWYRQDPGLGLRLIYFSYDVKMKEKGDIPEGYSVSREKKERFSLILESASTNQTSMYLCASSPSQAYNEQFFGPGTRLTVL.

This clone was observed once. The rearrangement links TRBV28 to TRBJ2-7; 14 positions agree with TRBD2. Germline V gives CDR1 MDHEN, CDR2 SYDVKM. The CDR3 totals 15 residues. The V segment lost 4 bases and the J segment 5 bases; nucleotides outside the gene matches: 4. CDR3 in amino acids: CASSSTSGRANEQYF. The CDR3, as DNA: TGTGCCAGCAGTTCGACTAGCGGGAGGGCCAACGAGCAGTACTTC. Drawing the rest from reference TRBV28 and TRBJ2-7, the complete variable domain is DVKVTQSSRYLVKRTGEKVFLECVQDMDHENMFWYRQDPGLGLRLIYFSYDVKMKEKGDIPEGYSVSREKKERFSLILESASTNQTSMYLCASSSTSGRANEQYFGPGTRLTVT.

The CDR3 DNA follows: TGTGCCAGCAGCTCAGCGGGAACAACCTACAATGAGCAGTTCTTC. Translated, it gives CASSSAGTTYNEQFF. J is TRBJ2-1 and V is TRBV7-3; 7 nucleotides agree with TRBD2. The CDR3 consists of 15 residues. CDR1 is SGHTA and CDR2 is FQGTGA in the germline V gene. Trimming removed 4 bases from V and 2 bases from J; junction bases left unmatched: 5.

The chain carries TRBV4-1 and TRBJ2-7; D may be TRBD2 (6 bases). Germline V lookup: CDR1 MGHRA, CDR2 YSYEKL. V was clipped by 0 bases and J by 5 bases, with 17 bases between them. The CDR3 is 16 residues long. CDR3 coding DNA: TGCGCCAGCAGCCAAGATCCGTCTCCTCGCGGGAACGAGCAGTACTTC. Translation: CASSQDPSPRGNEQYF.

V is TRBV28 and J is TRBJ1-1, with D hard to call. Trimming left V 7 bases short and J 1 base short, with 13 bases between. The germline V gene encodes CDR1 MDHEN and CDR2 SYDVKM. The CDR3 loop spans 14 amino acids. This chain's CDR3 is CASTGPGSNTEAFF. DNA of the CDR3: TGTGCCAGCACCGGCCCGGGGTCGAACACTGAAGCTTTCTTT.